The clone carrying this TCR beta chain has only a few counts. Antigen: not known. This specimen belongs to a study of T cell responses to AZD1222 COVID-19 vaccine. Data came from immunoSEQ multiplex PCR; TCRdb stores just in-frame clones and leaves some out. The sample carries over 45,000 clones, 75% to 90% recorded once. V shed 4 bases and J shed 3 bases, with 11 bases lying between them. This CDR3 spans 13 amino acids. Germline CDR1 reads SGHRS; CDR2 reads YFSETQ. Broader study findings: Repertoire collection took place solely once the T cell response had peaked. As reported, nearly half of all spike-specific TCRs target variant regions that are unmutated. The donor cohort was predominantly white British with a female majority, and clonal diversity may have been underestimated.

The specimen was peripheral blood, collected on day 0 of MenACWY control vaccination. The receptor was isolated from an adult in good health. The chain has TRBV5-1 and TRBJ2-7; D call uncertain. Written as DNA, the CDR3 is TGCGCCAGCAGCGCCTTGACCGGCTACGAGCAGTACTTC. It encodes CASSALTGYEQYF.